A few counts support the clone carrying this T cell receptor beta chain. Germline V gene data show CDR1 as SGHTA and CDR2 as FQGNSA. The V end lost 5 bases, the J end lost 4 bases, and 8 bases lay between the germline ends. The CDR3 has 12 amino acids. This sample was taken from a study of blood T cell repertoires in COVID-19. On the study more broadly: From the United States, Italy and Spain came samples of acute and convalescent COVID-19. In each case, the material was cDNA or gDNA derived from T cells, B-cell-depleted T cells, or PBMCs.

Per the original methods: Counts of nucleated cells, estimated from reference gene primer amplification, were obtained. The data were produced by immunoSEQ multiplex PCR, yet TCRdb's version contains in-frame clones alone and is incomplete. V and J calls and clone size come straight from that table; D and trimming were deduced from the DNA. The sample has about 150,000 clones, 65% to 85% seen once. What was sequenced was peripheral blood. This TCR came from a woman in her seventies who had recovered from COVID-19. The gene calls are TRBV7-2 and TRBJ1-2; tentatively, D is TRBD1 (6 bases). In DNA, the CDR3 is TGTGCCAGCAGCCGAGGGGGCTATGGCTACACCTTC. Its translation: CASSRGGYGYTF.